This entry is about one T cell receptor beta chain. Its specificity is unknown. CDR1 SGDLS and CDR2 YYNGEE come from the germline V gene. J gave up 3 bases and V 4 bases, and 3 bases lay outside the gene matches. The CDR3 extends over 16 amino acids. Each diagnosis was grounded in clinical symptoms, serum thyroxine and TRAb, thyroid ultrasound, and orbital computed tomography. This sample is drawn from a study of T cells in Graves' hyperthyroidism and ophthalmopathy. The study, taken as a whole, reports: A model of 13 V-J pairs discriminated ophthalmopathy from stable hyperthyroidism. Most clonotypes expanded in thyroid above 0.001 were likewise present in blood.

Amplified TCR beta CDR3 regions came from RNA transcripts. An initial round of RT-PCR targeting the TCR CDR3 relied on the HTBI primer set. TCRdb reprocessed the multiplex PCR reads via MiXCR and lists one record per CDR3 protein. The table includes under 400,000 distinct CDR3 sequences, 15% to 20% detected once. Sequencing was done on a sample of blood. The chain recombines TRBV9 with TRBJ2-3; TRBD2 agrees at 15 bases. This receptor was taken from a woman aged 45-59 years with Graves' hyperthyroidism. The CDR3 sequence is CASSRTSGGATDTQYF. The CDR3 region has the DNA TGTGCCAGCAGCAGGACTAGCGGGGGGGCGACAGATACGCAGTATTTT.